These 13 T cell receptor beta chains came from one sample sequenced in a study of TIL therapy for anti-PD-1-resistant metastatic lung cancer. The libraries were made with immunoSEQ v3. Using immunoSEQ multiplex PCR, the repertoire was profiled, and TCRdb retains in-frame clones only, with some absent. The sample carries about 15,000 clones, around 86% recorded once. The time point was: pre-treatment sample, taken before nivolumab and TIL therapy. Sequenced material: blood, taken at baseline. The source is a person aged 25-80 years with non-small cell lung cancer.

This sequence joins TRBV18 and TRBJ2-1; 10 nucleotides align to TRBD1. Looked up from germline, CDR1 is KGHSH and CDR2 is LQKENI. This CDR3 has 16 amino acids. The V segment lost 3 bases and the J segment 6 bases; nucleotides outside the gene matches: 8. The CDR3 DNA is TGTGCCAGCTCACCGACTCGGGACAGGGGATTCAATGAGCAGTTCTTC. It encodes CASSPTRDRGFNEQFF.

The chain recombines TRBV7-2 with TRBJ1-5; D remains unclear. Germline CDR1 and CDR2: SGHTA and FQGNSA. The V end was cut by 6 bases, the J end by 2 bases, with 11 bases between. The CDR3 is 14 amino acids. CDR3 in amino acids: CASSYMSGNQPQHF. In DNA form, the CDR3 reads TGTGCCAGCAGTTATATGTCAGGCAATCAGCCCCAGCATTTT.

V is TRBV28 and J is TRBJ1-1; D call uncertain. The CDR3 length is 14 residues. With 3 bases removed from V and 1 base from J, the gap between germline ends came to 9 bases. CDR1 is MDHEN and CDR2 is SYDVKM in the germline V gene. The CDR3 protein is CASSFRRWNTEAFF. CDR3 in DNA: TGTGCCAGCAGTTTTCGTAGGTGGAACACTGAAGCTTTCTTT. Full variable domain (missing parts from reference TRBV28 and TRBJ1-1): DVKVTQSSRYLVKRTGEKVFLECVQDMDHENMFWYRQDPGLGLRLIYFSYDVKMKEKGDIPEGYSVSREKKERFSLILESASTNQTSMYLCASSFRRWNTEAFFGQGTRLTVV.

For this clone: Other DNA sequences in the same sample also yield this CDR3. The genes are TRBV6-5 and TRBJ1-5, with 8 bases fitting TRBD1. The CDR3 sequence is 14 residues long. CDR1 is MNHEY and CDR2 is SVGAGI in the germline V gene. With 2 bases clipped from V and 6 bases from J, the junction kept 3 bases outside the gene matches. CDR3 in amino acids: CASSYAGGGQPQHF. CDR3 sequence (DNA): TGTGCCAGCAGTTACGCAGGGGGCGGTCAGCCCCAGCATTTT.

V is TRBV2 and J is TRBJ2-3; D not resolved. The CDR3 is made up of 14 amino acids. Germline values: CDR1 SNHLY, CDR2 FYNNEI. Between the trimmed V and J ends, which lost 1 base and 1 base, there was a span of 6 bases. Here the CDR3 DNA reads TGTGCCAGCAGTGAAGGGTTGCGCACAGATACGCAGTATTTT. Its protein product is CASSEGLRTDTQYF.

The chain employs TRBV18 and TRBJ1-3; no reliable D call. In germline, CDR1 is KGHSH, CDR2 LQKENI. V was clipped by 8 bases and J by 1 base, with 12 bases between them. The CDR3 totals 14 residues. The CDR3, as DNA: TGTGCCAGCACGTCAGGAGCTTCTGGAAACACCATATATTTT. This translates into CASTSGASGNTIYF. Full variable domain (rest looked up from reference TRBV18 and TRBJ1-3): NAGVMQNPRHLVRRRGQEARLRCSPMKGHSHVYWYRQLPEEGLKFMVYLQKENIIDESGMPKERFSAEFPKEGPSILRIQQVVRGDSAAYFCASTSGASGNTIYFGEGSWLTVV.

The chain recombines TRBV5-1 with TRBJ2-5, with 8 bases lining up with TRBD1. With V trimmed by 0 bases and J by 5 bases, 6 bases remained unmatched. In germline, CDR1 is SGHRS, CDR2 YFSETQ. The CDR3 has 15 residues. Here the CDR3 DNA reads TGCGCCAGCAGCTTGGAACAGGGGGAAGGCGAGACCCAGTACTTC. Translated: CASSLEQGEGETQYF.

The chain recombines TRBV2 with TRBJ2-3; no clear D. V dropped 8 bases and J dropped 4 bases, with 10 bases sitting between them. There are 12 residues in the CDR3. Germline CDR1 reads SNHLY; CDR2 reads FYNNEI. The CDR3, as DNA: TGTGCCAGCGGAGAGATAGCAGATACGCAGTATTTT. It translates to CASGEIADTQYF.

As to this clone: Other DNA sequences in this sample translate to the same CDR3. The genes are TRBV7-3 and TRBJ2-3; 8 positions match TRBD2. Trimming removed 8 bases from V and 2 bases from J; junction bases left unmatched: 9. The CDR3 sequence is 15 residues long. Germline V gene lookup returns CDR1 SGHTA and CDR2 FQGTGA. The CDR3 loop reads CASSPGGGPTDTQYF. CDR3 DNA sequence: TGTGCCAGCTCTCCCGGGGGGGGGCCCACAGATACGCAGTATTTT.

The chain has TRBV7-9 and TRBJ1-6; 8 bases fit TRBD1. The CDR3 sequence is 16 residues long. V was clipped by 6 bases and J by 3 bases; unmatched bases: 7. Germline CDR1 reads SEHNR; CDR2 reads FQNEAQ (reference sequence). The CDR3 DNA sequence: TGTGCCAGCAGTTCCGGACAGGGCTTCTATAATTCACCCCTCCACTTT. It yields the protein CASSSGQGFYNSPLHF.

V usage is TRBV27 and J usage is TRBJ1-3, with TRBD1 matching over 7 bases. V shed 4 bases, J shed 2 bases, and the junction held 8 bases outside the gene matches. Germline values: CDR1 MNHEY, CDR2 SMNVEV (reference sequence). This CDR3 spans 16 amino acids. CDR3 bases: TGTGCCAGCAGTTCGGGCAGGGGGACGCCTGGAAACACCATATATTTT. It encodes CASSSGRGTPGNTIYF.

The sample holds a few counts of this clone. The chain couples TRBV4-3 to TRBJ2-7, with a tentative D call TRBD1 (6 bases). The CDR3 consists of 18 residues. V was pared by 1 base and J by 0 bases, with 19 bases between. Germline V gives CDR1 LGHNA, CDR2 YSLEER. The CDR3 is CASSQGGRTARSSYEQYV. The CDR3, as DNA: TGCGCCAGCAGCCAAGGAGGCCGGACAGCAAGAAGCTCCTACGAGCAGTACGTC.

This clone has a single count. The J gene is TRBJ1-6, the V gene TRBV28, with no clear D. Germline V gives CDR1 MDHEN, CDR2 SYDVKM. V lost 6 bases and J 8 bases, leaving 8 bases between the germline ends. The CDR3 totals 12 residues. CDR3 DNA: TGTGCCAGCAGGACCCTCCATTCACCCCTCCACTTT. This translates into CASRTLHSPLHF.